The rows below give T cell receptor beta chains drawn from one sample of a study of metastatic and nonmetastatic thyroid tumors. TCRdb used MiXCR to call clones anew from the PCR reads. Of roughly 41,000 clones listed, 16% were seen once; the top ten hold around 3.9%. The sample taken for sequencing was blood. These receptors came from a female donor with papillary thyroid cancer or a benign thyroid nodule (not recorded which). Some clones in this sample may be carry-over from other donors' samples. Each CDR3 is given with its conserved first and last residue. D genes are given only for firm matches. For some rows the clone size is stated as once, few or many, or as a class when expanded; others skip it.

clone_size | j_call | v_call | d_call | cdr3_nt | cdr3_aa
many | TRBJ2-7 | TRBV2 | NA | TGTGCCAGCAGTGAAGTGTCACGCGAGCAGTACTTC | CASSEVSREQYF
many | TRBJ2-7 | TRBV28 | TRBD2 | TGTGCCAGCAGTTTAGCACTAGCGGGTGCCTACGAGCAGTACTTC | CASSLALAGAYEQYF
many | TRBJ2-3 | TRBV19 | TRBD2 | TGTGCCAGTAGCCCCCGGGTTAGCGGGCCAAGCACAGATACGCAGTATTTT | CASSPRVSGPSTDTQYF
medium-sized | TRBJ2-7 | TRBV12-3/TRBV12-4 | NA | TGTGCCAGCAGTCCACAGGGAGGGGGTTACGAGCAGTACTTC | CASSPQGGGYEQYF
many | TRBJ2-3 | TRBV30 | NA | TGTGCCTGGACAGGGAAAGGGAGCACAGATACGCAGTATTTT | CAWTGKGSTDTQYF
many | TRBJ2-7 | TRBV14 | NA | TGTGCCAGCAGCAACCTTGGGGGCGAGCAGTACTTC | CASSNLGGEQYF
NA | TRBJ1-1 | TRBV27 | NA | TGTGCCAGCAGTTCCCTCGACAGGAACACTGAAGCTTTCTTT | CASSSLDRNTEAFF
few | TRBJ2-7 | TRBV6-1 | NA | TGTGCCAGCAGTACATCCTTCGACATGTCCTACGAGCAGTACTTC | CASSTSFDMSYEQYF
many | TRBJ2-3 | TRBV28 | NA | TGTGCCAGCAGTCCGGGCCTCACAGATACGCAGTATTTT | CASSPGLTDTQYF
many | TRBJ1-4 | TRBV20-1 | TRBD1 | TGCAGTGCTACCTCAGGGGGAGGAGAAAAACTGTTTTTT | CSATSGGGEKLFF
many | TRBJ2-4 | TRBV20-1 | NA | TGCAGTGCTAGAGGAAAGGGAAACATTCAGTACTTC | CSARGKGNIQYF
many | TRBJ2-1 | TRBV19 | NA | TGTGCCAGTAGTATCCTCGACAAGTACAATGAGCAGTTCTTC | CASSILDKYNEQFF
NA | TRBJ2-7 | TRBV3-1 | NA | TGTGCCAGCAGCTCTCGACGGGGGACCAACGAGCAGTACTTC | CASSSRRGTNEQYF
NA | TRBJ2-3 | TRBV20-1 | NA | TGCAGTGCTAGAGTCTCCGGGATTGGCACAGATACGCAGTATTTT | CSARVSGIGTDTQYF